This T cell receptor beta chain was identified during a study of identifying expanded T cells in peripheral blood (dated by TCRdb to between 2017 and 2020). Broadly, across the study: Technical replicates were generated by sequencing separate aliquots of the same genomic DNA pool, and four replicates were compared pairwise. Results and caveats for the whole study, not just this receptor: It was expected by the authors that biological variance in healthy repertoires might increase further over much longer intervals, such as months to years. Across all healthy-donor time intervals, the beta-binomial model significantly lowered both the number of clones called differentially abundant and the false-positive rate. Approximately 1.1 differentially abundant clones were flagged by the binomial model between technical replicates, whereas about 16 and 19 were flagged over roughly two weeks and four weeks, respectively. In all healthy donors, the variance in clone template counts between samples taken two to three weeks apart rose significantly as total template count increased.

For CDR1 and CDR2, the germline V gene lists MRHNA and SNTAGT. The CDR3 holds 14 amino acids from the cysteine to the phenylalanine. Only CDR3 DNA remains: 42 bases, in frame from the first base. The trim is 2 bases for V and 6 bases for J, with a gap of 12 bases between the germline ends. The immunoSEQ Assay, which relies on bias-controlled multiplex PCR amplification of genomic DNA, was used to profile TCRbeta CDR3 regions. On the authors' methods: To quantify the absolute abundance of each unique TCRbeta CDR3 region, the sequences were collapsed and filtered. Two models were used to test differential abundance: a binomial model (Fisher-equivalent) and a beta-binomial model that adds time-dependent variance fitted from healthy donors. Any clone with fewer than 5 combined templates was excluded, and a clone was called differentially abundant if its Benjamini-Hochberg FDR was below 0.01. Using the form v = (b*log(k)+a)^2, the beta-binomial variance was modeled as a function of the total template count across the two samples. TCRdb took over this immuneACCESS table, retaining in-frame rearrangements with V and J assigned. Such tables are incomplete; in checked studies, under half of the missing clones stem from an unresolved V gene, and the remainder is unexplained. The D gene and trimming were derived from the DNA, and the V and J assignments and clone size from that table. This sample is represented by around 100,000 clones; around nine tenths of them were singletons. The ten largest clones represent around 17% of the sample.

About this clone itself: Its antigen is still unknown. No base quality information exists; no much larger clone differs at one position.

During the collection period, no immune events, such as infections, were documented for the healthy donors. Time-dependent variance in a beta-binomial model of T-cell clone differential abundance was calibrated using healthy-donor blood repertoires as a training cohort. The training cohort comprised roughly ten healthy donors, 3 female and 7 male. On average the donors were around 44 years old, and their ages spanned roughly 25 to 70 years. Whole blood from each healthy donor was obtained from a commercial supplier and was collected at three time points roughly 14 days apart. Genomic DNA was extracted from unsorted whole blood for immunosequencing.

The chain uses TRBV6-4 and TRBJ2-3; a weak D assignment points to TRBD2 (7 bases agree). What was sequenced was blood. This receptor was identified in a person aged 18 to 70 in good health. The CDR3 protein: CASSDGGAVDTQYF. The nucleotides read TGTGCCAGCAGTGACGGGGGGGCCGTGGATACGCAGTATTTT.